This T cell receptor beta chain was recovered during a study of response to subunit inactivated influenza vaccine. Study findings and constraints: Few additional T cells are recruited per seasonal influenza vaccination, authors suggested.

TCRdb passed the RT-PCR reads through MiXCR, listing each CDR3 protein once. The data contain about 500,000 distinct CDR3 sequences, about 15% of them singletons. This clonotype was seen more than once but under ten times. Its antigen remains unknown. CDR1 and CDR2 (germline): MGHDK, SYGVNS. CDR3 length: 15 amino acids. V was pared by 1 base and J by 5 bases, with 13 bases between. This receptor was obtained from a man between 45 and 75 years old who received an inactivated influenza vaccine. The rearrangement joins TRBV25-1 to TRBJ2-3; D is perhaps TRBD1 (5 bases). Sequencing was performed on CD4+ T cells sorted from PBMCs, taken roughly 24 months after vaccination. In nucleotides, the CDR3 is TGTGCCAGCAGTGAATTAGGCCAGGGTAAAGATACGCAGTATTTT. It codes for CASSELGQGKDTQYF.